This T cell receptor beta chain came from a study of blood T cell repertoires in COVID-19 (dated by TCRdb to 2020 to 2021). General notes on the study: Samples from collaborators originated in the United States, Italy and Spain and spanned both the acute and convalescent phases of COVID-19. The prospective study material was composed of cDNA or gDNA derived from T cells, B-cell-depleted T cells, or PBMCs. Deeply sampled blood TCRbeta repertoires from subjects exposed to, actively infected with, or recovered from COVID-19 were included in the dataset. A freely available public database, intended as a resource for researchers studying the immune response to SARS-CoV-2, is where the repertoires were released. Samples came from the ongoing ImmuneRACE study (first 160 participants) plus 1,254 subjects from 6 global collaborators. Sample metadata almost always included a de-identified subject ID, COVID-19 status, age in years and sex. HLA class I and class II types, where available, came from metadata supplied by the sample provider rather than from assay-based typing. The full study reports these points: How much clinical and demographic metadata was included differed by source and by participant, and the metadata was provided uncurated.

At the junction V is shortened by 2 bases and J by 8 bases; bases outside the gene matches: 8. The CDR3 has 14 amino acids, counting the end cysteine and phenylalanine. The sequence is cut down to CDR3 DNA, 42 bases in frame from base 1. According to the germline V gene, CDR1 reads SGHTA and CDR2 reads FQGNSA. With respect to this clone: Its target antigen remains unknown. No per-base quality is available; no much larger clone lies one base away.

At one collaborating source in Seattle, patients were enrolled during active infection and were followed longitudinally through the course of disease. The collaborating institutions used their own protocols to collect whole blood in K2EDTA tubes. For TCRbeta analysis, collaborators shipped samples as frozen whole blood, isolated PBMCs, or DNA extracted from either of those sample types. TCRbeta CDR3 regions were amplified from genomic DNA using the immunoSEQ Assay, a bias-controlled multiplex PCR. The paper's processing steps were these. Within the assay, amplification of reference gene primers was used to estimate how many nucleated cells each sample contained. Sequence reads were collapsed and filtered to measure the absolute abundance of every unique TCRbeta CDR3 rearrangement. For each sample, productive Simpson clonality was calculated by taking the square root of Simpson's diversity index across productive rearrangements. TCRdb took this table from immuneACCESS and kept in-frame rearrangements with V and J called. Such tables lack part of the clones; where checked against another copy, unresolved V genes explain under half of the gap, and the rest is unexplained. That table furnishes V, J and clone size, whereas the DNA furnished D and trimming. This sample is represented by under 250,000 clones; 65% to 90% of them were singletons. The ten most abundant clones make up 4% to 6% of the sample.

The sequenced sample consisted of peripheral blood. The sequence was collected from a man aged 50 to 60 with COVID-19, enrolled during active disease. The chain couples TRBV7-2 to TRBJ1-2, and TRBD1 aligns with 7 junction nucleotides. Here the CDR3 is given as CASSLLTGYTGYTF. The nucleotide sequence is TGTGCCAGCAGCTTATTGACAGGGTATACGGGCTACACCTTC. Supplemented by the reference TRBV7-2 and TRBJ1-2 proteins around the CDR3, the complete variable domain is GAGVSQSPSNKVTEKGKDVELRCDPISGHTALYWYRQSLGQGLEFLIYFQGNSAPDKSGLPSDRFSAERTGGSVSTLTIQRTQQEDSAVYLCASSLLTGYTGYTFGSGTRLTVV.